The 22 T cell receptor beta chains listed next were all sequenced from one sample in a study of regulatory T cells in long-lasting Graves disease. Investigators prepared the TCR beta libraries by applying iRepertoire HTBI primers and Arm-PCR of CDR3 regions. Using its own MiXCR run on the multiplex PCR reads, TCRdb lists one record per CDR3 protein. The sample lists some 250,000 distinct CDR3 sequences; around a sixth were seen once. Time point denoted: newly diagnosed GD, antithyroid drugs for less than 3 months. The TCR library was made from RNA that had been extracted from PBMCs in TRIzol. These sequences were also reported in another study, on T cells in Graves' hyperthyroidism and ophthalmopathy.

The sample in question was peripheral blood mononuclear cells (PBMCs), obtained at new diagnosis, from a patient treated with antithyroid drugs. Receptors originate from a woman under 40 with Graves disease.

V and J are TRBV12-3 or TRBV12-4 and TRBJ2-1; weak D call: TRBD2 (7 bases). Deletions cut 9 bases from V and 8 bases from J, with 20 bases between. This CDR3 has 14 residues. The CDR3 protein is CASCLQGGVYEQFF. The CDR3 bases are TGTGCCAGTTGCCTACAGGGAGGGGTGTATGAGCAGTTCTTC.

This clonotype was found many times. V is TRBV7-2 and J is TRBJ2-3, with 12 bases matching TRBD1. The junction had 4 bases not matched to a gene; V was cut back by 3 bases and J by 6 bases. The length of the CDR3 is 15 residues. CDR1 is SGHTA, CDR2 FQGNSA, per germline. CDR3 DNA: TGTGCCAGCAGCTTCGGGACAGGGGGCGCCGATACGCAGTATTTT. Translating it yields CASSFGTGGADTQYF.

This clonotype was counted a single time. The chain combines TRBV7-7 with TRBJ2-5, with TRBD2 matching 7 bases. Germline CDR1 and CDR2: SSHAT and FNYEAQ (reference sequence). The CDR3 is 13 residues long. The CDR3 sequence is CASGGGPQETQYF. The CDR3 DNA reads TGTGCTAGCGGCGGGGGTCCCCAAGAGACCCAGTACTTC.

Many counts were recorded for this clonotype. The chain links TRBV14 to TRBJ2-7; D is possibly TRBD1 (6 bases). V lost 4 bases to trimming and J lost 4 bases, with 20 bases between them. Per germline, CDR1 SGHDN and CDR2 FVKESK. CDR3 length: 16 amino acids. CDR3 coding DNA: TGTGCCAGCAGCCCGAACCTCTCAGGGGTTCGATACGAGCAGTACTTC. It encodes CASSPNLSGVRYEQYF.

For this clonotype: A read error is likely here: a far larger clone is one base away. The gene calls are TRBV11-2 and TRBJ1-2, with a weak D call TRBD1 (5 bases). Germline lookup yields CDR1 SGHAT and CDR2 FQNNGV. The germline V and J ends were trimmed by 4 bases and 4 bases, with 10 bases remaining between them. This CDR3 region has 13 residues. The CDR3 protein is CASSSDTLYGYTF. DNA for the CDR3: TGTGCCAGCAGCTCGGACACTCTCTATGGCTACACCTTC.

The chain couples TRBV6-1 to TRBJ1-6, with 7 bases that match TRBD1. Germline lookup yields CDR1 MNHNS and CDR2 SASEGT. The ends lost 3 bases at V and 14 bases at J; junction bases unmatched: 7. CDR3 length: 13 amino acids. CDR3 region: CASSERDRDSLHF. The CDR3 DNA follows: TGTGCCAGCAGTGAGAGAGACAGGGATTCCCTCCACTTT.

This clonotype was counted ten times or more. The chain carries TRBV12-3 or TRBV12-4 and TRBJ1-1, with D possibly TRBD1 on 6 matching bases. CDR3 length equals 13 residues. V dropped 6 bases and J dropped 1 base, with 9 bases sitting between them. CDR3 protein: CASSPTGNTEAFF. The CDR3 DNA reads TGTGCCAGCAGCCCGACAGGGAACACTGAAGCTTTCTTT.

This clonotype has at least ten counts. J is TRBJ2-5 and V is TRBV29-1; D possibly uses TRBD1 or TRBD2 (5 bases each). The CDR3 covers 13 residues. The germline V and J ends were trimmed by 6 bases and 7 bases, with 18 bases remaining between them. Germline assignment: CDR1 SQVTM and CDR2 ANQGSEA. The CDR3 coding sequence is TGCAGCGTCGAGGGGTCCTCAAAAGGGACCCAGTACTTC. Residues: CSVEGSSKGTQYF.

This clonotype has at least ten counts. The chain has TRBV27 and TRBJ1-1, with 9 bases that match TRBD1. The CDR3 length is 14 residues. Germline V lookup: CDR1 MNHEY, CDR2 SMNVEV (reference sequence). V lost 7 bases to trimming and J lost 2 bases; unmatched junction nucleotides: 5. CDR3 sequence reads: CASNDRGGNTEAFF. The CDR3 nucleotides are TGTGCCAGCAATGACAGGGGGGGAAACACTGAAGCTTTCTTT.

This clonotype was detected many times. The chain is built from TRBV7-2 and TRBJ1-5, with 7 bases lining up with TRBD1. The CDR3 is made up of 16 amino acids. CDR1 and CDR2 from the germline V gene are SGHTA and FQGNSA. Unmatched junction bases numbered 8, after V lost 2 bases and J lost 4 bases. CDR3 amino acids: CASSLQAGGNNQPQHF. The CDR3 bases are TGTGCCAGCAGCTTACAGGCAGGGGGAAATAATCAGCCCCAGCATTTT.

The V call is TRBV10-3, the J call TRBJ2-1; possibly TRBD1 for D (6 bases). Trimming took off 2 bases at V and 5 bases at J, with 19 bases between the two ends. Germline-derived CDR1 and CDR2 are ENHRY and SYGVKD. This CDR3 comprises 17 residues. The CDR3 reads CAISEVRDTQYNNEQFF. For the CDR3, the DNA is TGTGCCATCAGTGAGGTGAGGGACACCCAATACAACAATGAGCAGTTCTTC.

J is TRBJ2-7 and V is TRBV5-5; 7 bases are shared with TRBD2. CDR3 size: 15 residues. The germline CDR1 and CDR2 sequences are SGHKS and YYEKEE (reference sequence). Germline trimming cut 4 bases from V and 2 bases from J; bases unmatched to any gene: 9. CDR3 amino acids: CASSLAVNPTYEQYF. CDR3 in DNA: TGTGCCAGCAGCCTAGCGGTAAACCCCACCTACGAGCAGTACTTC.

This clonotype occurred many times. The chain joins TRBV10-3 to TRBJ1-1; possible D gene TRBD1, 5 bases. The CDR3 covers 14 residues. Germline CDR1 ENHRY, CDR2 SYGVKD. V was pared by 0 bases and J by 7 bases, with 12 bases between. The CDR3 here is CAISESGVQGEAFF. The CDR3 coding sequence is TGTGCCATCAGTGAGTCCGGGGTTCAGGGTGAAGCTTTCTTT.

This chain connects TRBV5-1 to TRBJ2-3; 8 nucleotides line up with TRBD2. The last part of the DNA fits TRBJ2-5 better; the J call may be wrong. CDR1 and CDR2 from the germline V gene are SGHRS and YFSETQ. The CDR3 length is 13 residues. CDR3: CASSNPSGETQYF. CDR3 DNA: TGCGCCAGCAGCAATCCTAGCGGGGAGACCCAGTACTTC.

This clonotype was found a few times. This chain links TRBV6-1 with TRBJ1-2; 8 bases are a match to TRBD1. V lost 6 bases to trimming and J lost 6 bases; unmatched junction nucleotides: 12. CDR3 length equals 15 residues. Germline V gives CDR1 MNHNS, CDR2 SASEGT. The CDR3 DNA reads TGTGCCAGCAGACCGGACAGGGCGAAAGAGGATGGCTACACCTTC. Its translation: CASRPDRAKEDGYTF.

This clonotype was picked up many times. The chain uses TRBV7-2 and TRBJ2-2; no firm D call. The germline V gene encodes CDR1 SGHTA and CDR2 FQGNSA. The CDR3 loop spans 17 amino acids. The germline V and J ends were trimmed by 3 bases and 4 bases, with 18 bases remaining between them. The CDR3 region is CASSFIPSHILTGELFF. CDR3 nucleotide sequence: TGTGCCAGCAGCTTCATCCCCTCCCACATACTCACCGGGGAGCTGTTTTTT.

The chain is built from TRBV6-5 and TRBJ2-7; D is ambiguous. V was shortened by 1 base and J by 3 bases, with 19 bases between the two germline ends. CDR3 size: 17 residues. CDR1 is MNHEY, CDR2 SVGAGI, per germline. The chain's CDR3 is CASSYFGRQDLVYEQYF. The CDR3 nucleotides are TGTGCCAGCAGTTACTTCGGCAGGCAGGACCTCGTCTACGAGCAGTACTTC.

This clonotype was seen many times. CDR3 loop: CASSGGQGEVEKLFF. The DNA of the CDR3 is TGTGCCAGCAGTGGAGGGCAAGGAGAGGTTGAAAAACTGTTTTTT. V and J are TRBV2 and TRBJ1-4; D remains ambiguous. The germline V and J ends were trimmed by 4 bases and 7 bases, with 16 bases remaining between them. CDR1 is SNHLY and CDR2 is FYNNEI in the germline V gene. The CDR3 sequence is 15 residues long.

This clonotype occurred many times. V is TRBV2 and J is TRBJ1-5; 10 bases are a match to TRBD1. This CDR3 spans 15 amino acids. Germline V gene lookup returns CDR1 SNHLY and CDR2 FYNNEI. Trimming took 6 bases from V and 2 from J; bases not matched to a gene: 4. The CDR3 spells CASRGDRGGNQPQHF. DNA for the CDR3: TGTGCCAGCAGGGGGGACAGGGGTGGCAATCAGCCCCAGCATTTT.

This clonotype was counted at least ten times. The chain employs TRBV13 and TRBJ2-3; the match to TRBD2 covers 9 bases. CDR3 length equals 15 residues. CDR1 PRHDT and CDR2 FYEKMQ come from the germline V gene (reference sequence). The V gene end was trimmed by 1 base and the J gene end by 6 bases; junction bases not matched to a gene: 5. The CDR3 sequence is CASSLEAGGLDTQYF. Written as DNA, the CDR3 is TGTGCCAGCAGCTTAGAGGCGGGGGGGCTTGATACGCAGTATTTT.

In the case of this clonotype: This clone may be a read error of a much larger clone one base away. The rearrangement joins TRBV2 to TRBJ1-1; TRBD1 might be the D (5 bases). The germline V gene encodes CDR1 SNHLY and CDR2 FYNNEI. This CDR3 is 15 amino acids long. This chain's CDR3 is CAGSYRQSINTEAFF. The DNA of the CDR3 is TGTGCCGGCAGTTATAGACAGTCTATTAACACTGAAGCTTTCTTT.

This clonotype was counted ten times or more. The J gene is TRBJ2-2, the V gene TRBV12-3 or TRBV12-4; 9 bases align to TRBD1. J lost 5 bases, V lost 5 bases, and 9 bases had no gene match. The CDR3 is made up of 16 amino acids. CDR3 bases: TGTGCCAGCAGTCCTAGAACAGGGGGCAAGACCGGGGAGCTGTTTTTT. Translation gives CASSPRTGGKTGELFF.